This T cell receptor (beta chain) emerged from a study of cytomegalovirus exposure and HLA in healthy donors. Study-level results: Most subjects' HLA-A and HLA-B alleles were reportedly predicted from TCR beta sequences. In a later analysis, common viral pathogens appeared linked to several of the most significant clusters.

On this clone: Its antigen is unidentified.

Amplification used 60 Vbeta primers and 13 Jbeta primers. Generated by immunoSEQ multiplex PCR, the TCRdb table keeps only in-frame clones and is missing some. This repertoire comprises roughly 45,000 clones; its ten largest clones make up roughly 1.8%. CDR1 is SGHDN, CDR2 FVKESK, per germline. The CDR3 totals 15 residues. V dropped 5 bases and J dropped 1 base, with 15 bases sitting between them. Specimen: PBMCs. The TCR comes from a woman in her thirties in good health and CMV-seronegative. The gene calls are TRBV14 and TRBJ2-7; TRBD2 might be the D (5 bases). CDR3: CASSGGNSGSYEQYF. The CDR3 DNA sequence: TGTGCCAGCAGCGGAGGCAATTCGGGTTCCTACGAGCAGTACTTC. The complete variable domain, with remaining parts taken from reference TRBV14 and TRBJ2-7, reads EAGVTQFPSHSVIEKGQTVTLRCDPISGHDNLYWYRRVMGKEIKFLLHFVKESKQDESGMPNNRFLAERTGGTYSTLKVQPAELEDSGVYFCASSGGNSGSYEQYFGPGTRLTVT.